The 22 T cell receptor beta chains below were found in one sample sequenced in a study of T cell clusters in autoimmune cytopenias. Roughly 38,000 genome equivalents of blood DNA were amplified for TRB. One tube held mixed TRB-A and TRB-B primer pools for touch-down PCR. After re-calling the multiplex PCR reads, TCRdb lists one entry per CDR3 protein, DNA absent. The sample's table shows roughly 8,000 distinct CDR3 sequences. Separately, the same data were catalogued under a study of T cell repertoires in aging, cancer and after chemotherapy.

Sequenced input: peripheral blood. The receptors were sampled from a human donor with an autoimmune cytopenia or autoimmune hepatitis (not recorded which).

The chain's CDR3 is CASSDDYRFNQPQHF. The chain has TRBV6-5 and TRBJ1-5. The CDR3 is 15 residues long. Germline loops: CDR1 MNHEY, CDR2 SVGAGI.

This chain uses TRBV9 with TRBJ2-2; TCRdb calls TRBD1, which cannot be checked without DNA. CDR3 size: 16 residues. Germline CDR1 SGDLS, CDR2 YYNGEE. The CDR3 sequence is CASSVATGQETGELFF.

This chain links TRBV6-1 with TRBJ2-5; TCRdb lists TRBD1, though no DNA is available to test this call. The CDR3 is made up of 15 amino acids. Germline-derived CDR1 and CDR2 are MNHNS and SASEGT. The CDR3 here is CASSGWDRGPETQYF.

Considering frequency, this clonotype is medium-sized. The V call is TRBV30, the J call TRBJ1-4; the D call from TCRdb, TRBD1, cannot be confirmed without DNA. Germline V gene sequence: CDR1 GTSNPN, CDR2 SVGIG (reference sequence). The CDR3 runs 14 residues. The chain's CDR3 is CATGGTGVNEKLFF.

The chain links TRBV15 to TRBJ1-1; TCRdb selects TRBD1, and the lack of DNA leaves this call unchecked. This CDR3 has 17 residues. The germline V gene encodes CDR1 LNHNV and CDR2 YYDKDF (reference sequence). CDR3 amino acids: CATSRDGGGRFGTEAFF.

The J gene is TRBJ1-3, the V gene TRBV20-1; the TRBD1 assignment by TCRdb is unverifiable without DNA. In germline, CDR1 is DFQATT, CDR2 SNEGSKA (reference sequence). This CDR3 has 14 residues. The CDR3 protein is CSARPGTGGNTIYF.

This chain links TRBV19 with TRBJ2-2; there is no DNA to check the TCRdb D call of TRBD1. The CDR3 has 14 amino acids. Germline lookup yields CDR1 LNHDA and CDR2 SQIVND (reference sequence). The CDR3 loop reads CASSLDRVPGELFF.

The rearrangement links TRBV5-4 to TRBJ2-7; no DNA is available, so the TRBD2 call from TCRdb remains unchecked. CDR1 and CDR2 from the germline V gene are SGHNT and YYREEE (reference sequence). The CDR3 runs to 14 residues. The CDR3 spells CASSFGSGSPEQYF. The complete variable domain, with remaining parts taken from reference TRBV5-4 and TRBJ2-7, reads ETGVTQSPTHLIKTRGQQVTLRCSSQSGHNTVSWYQQALGQGPQFIFQYYREEENGRGNFPPRFSGLQFPNYSSELNVNALELDDSALYLCASSFGSGSPEQYFGPGTRLTVT.

J is TRBJ2-3 and V is TRBV12-3 or TRBV12-4; the TCRdb D gene call, TRBD1, has no DNA to confirm it. This CDR3 is built from 16 residues. The chain's CDR3 is CASRSGQGRGADTQYF.

The V and J genes are TRBV5-5 and TRBJ1-6. The germline gives CDR1 SGHKS, CDR2 YYEKEE (reference sequence). The CDR3 consists of 14 residues. This CDR3 is CASSFISPVSPLHF.

Frequency places this clonotype as medium-sized. The chain has TRBV7-3 and TRBJ2-1; the TRBD2 assignment by TCRdb is unverifiable without DNA. The CDR3 loop spans 14 amino acids. Germline V gene lookup returns CDR1 SGHTA and CDR2 FQGTGA. The CDR3 loop reads CASSLYGGSDEQFF.

The chain recombines TRBV11-2 with TRBJ1-1. CDR3 length: 14 residues. Looked up from germline, CDR1 is SGHAT and CDR2 is FQNNGV. The CDR3: CASSLGTANTEAFF.

This clonotype registers medium-sized (0.01 to 0.1%) by frequency. V is TRBV11-2 and J is TRBJ2-3; there is no DNA to check the TCRdb D call of TRBD1. Germline loops: CDR1 SGHAT, CDR2 FQNNGV. The CDR3 has 18 amino acids. CDR3 residues: CASSLDRTGRHLTDTQYF.

This rearrangement joins TRBV12-3 or TRBV12-4 to TRBJ2-2. The CDR3 has 17 amino acids. The CDR3 spells CASSLALRGANTGELFF.

This clonotype registers medium-sized (0.01 to 0.1%) by frequency. The chain employs TRBV7-9 and TRBJ2-5. The CDR3 spans 12 residues. CDR1 is SEHNR, CDR2 FQNEAQ, per germline (reference sequence). CDR3 sequence: CASSTNQETQYF.

The rearrangement joins TRBV18 to TRBJ1-1. This CDR3 is built from 16 residues. The germline gives CDR1 KGHSH, CDR2 LQKENI. The CDR3 reads CASSPRPHTVNTEAFF.

V and J are TRBV30 and TRBJ1-6; lacking DNA, the TRBD1 call made by TCRdb goes unchecked. The CDR3 has 14 amino acids. In germline, CDR1 is GTSNPN, CDR2 SVGIG (reference sequence). The chain's CDR3 is CAWATTGTNSPLHF. Using reference TRBV30 and TRBJ1-6 for the parts outside the CDR3, the full variable domain is SQTIHQWPATLVQPVGSPLSLECTVEGTSNPNLYWYRQAAGRGLQLLFYSVGIGQISSEVPQNLSASRPQDRQFILSSKKLLLSDSGFYLCAWATTGTNSPLHFGNGTRLTVT.

V and J are TRBV6-5 and TRBJ1-1. The CDR3 has 13 amino acids. In germline, CDR1 is MNHEY, CDR2 SVGAGI. The CDR3: CASSYPMNTEAFF.

The rearrangement links TRBV7-2 to TRBJ1-5. The CDR3 is 13 amino acids. Germline V gene sequence: CDR1 SGHTA, CDR2 FQGNSA. The CDR3 loop reads CASSLGADLAQHF.

Its frequency marks this clonotype as medium-sized. The V gene is TRBV6-5, the J gene TRBJ2-7. This CDR3 has 11 amino acids. Per germline, CDR1 MNHEY and CDR2 SVGAGI. The CDR3 reads CASSYMREQYF.

The gene calls are TRBV5-4 and TRBJ2-7; TCRdb proposes TRBD2, but this gene call is untestable without DNA. The CDR3 consists of 16 residues. Germline CDR1 and CDR2: SGHNT and YYREEE (reference sequence). CDR3 amino acids: CASSLGAALAVGEQYF.

The V and J genes are TRBV5-1 and TRBJ2-7. Germline V gene data show CDR1 as SGHRS and CDR2 as YFSETQ. The CDR3 runs to 15 residues. The CDR3 here is CASSLVGGRASEQYF.